These 29 T cell receptor beta chains originate from one sample sequenced in a study of T-cell memory formation after mild COVID-19. MiXCR, applied by TCRdb to the 5' RACE reads, yields one record per CDR3 protein. The sample shows 550,000 to 650,000 distinct CDR3 sequences, 17% of them seen only once. Material for sequencing was PBMCs or a T cell subset sorted from them (not recorded which). All receptors derive from an adult woman who had mild COVID-19 (a few samples of this study predate the infection). Cell type and time point are not known.

The chain employs TRBV7-6 and TRBJ2-7; unclear D gene. Germline V gene lookup returns CDR1 SGHVS and CDR2 FNYEAQ. CDR3 length equals 14 residues. Trimming shortened V by 6 bases and J by 3 bases, and 15 bases separated the two germline ends. The CDR3 sequence: CASSSSVTGYEQYF. The CDR3 nucleotides are TGTGCCAGCAGTTCAAGCGTTACCGGCTACGAGCAGTACTTC.

This clonotype was seen only a few times. The chain has TRBV20-1 and TRBJ2-5; maybe TRBD2 (5 bases). Trimming stripped 4 bases from V and 6 bases from J, with 21 bases between. The CDR3 runs 15 residues. CDR1 is DFQATT and CDR2 is SNEGSKA in the germline V gene (reference sequence). CDR3 nucleotides: TGCAGTGCTATGGCCCCGGGCCGAGGGCTTCAGACCCAGTACTTC. Its protein product is CSAMAPGRGLQTQYF.

A few counts support this clonotype. This chain joins TRBV18 and TRBJ2-5; D not certain. Germline CDR1 is KGHSH and CDR2 is LQKENI. The V gene lost 1 base and the J gene lost 3 bases, with 3 bases spanning the gap. The CDR3 is made up of 12 amino acids. Here the CDR3 DNA reads TGTGCCAGCTCACCACTTGAAGAGACCCAGTACTTC. This gives the protein CASSPLEETQYF.

This clonotype was seen more than once but under ten times. V gene TRBV20-1 combines with J gene TRBJ2-7; 11 bases line up with TRBD2. This CDR3 region has 16 residues. Germline CDR1 DFQATT, CDR2 SNEGSKA (reference sequence). With 6 bases clipped from V and 3 bases from J, the junction kept 13 bases outside the gene matches. CDR3 in DNA: TGCAGTGCAACGACTAGCGGGATTGTTTCCTACTACGAGCAGTACTTC. It is translated as CSATTSGIVSYYEQYF.

V is TRBV5-1 and J is TRBJ2-7; TRBD1 aligns across 10 bases. J gave up 0 bases and V 0 bases, and 9 bases lay outside the gene matches. This CDR3 has 18 residues. Germline CDR1 reads SGHRS; CDR2 reads YFSETQ. The CDR3 DNA is TGCGCCAGCAGCTTGGTCCCGGGACAGGGGTTGAGCTCCTACGAGCAGTACTTC. The encoded protein is CASSLVPGQGLSSYEQYF.

The chain has TRBV5-6 and TRBJ1-1, with D maybe TRBD1 (6 bases). CDR1 SGHDT and CDR2 YYEEEE come from the germline V gene. The V gene lost 4 bases and the J gene lost 2 bases, with 24 bases spanning the gap. This CDR3 contains 18 residues. The CDR3 loop is CASSPQGQPWRENTEAFF. The CDR3 DNA is TGTGCCAGCAGCCCCCAAGGACAGCCCTGGAGGGAAAACACTGAAGCTTTCTTT.

This chain links TRBV20-1 with TRBJ1-2; a possible D gene is TRBD1 (5 bases). In germline, CDR1 is DFQATT, CDR2 SNEGSKA (reference sequence). The CDR3 consists of 13 residues. Between the trimmed V and J ends, which lost 5 bases and 4 bases, there was a span of 14 bases. The CDR3 region has the DNA TGCAGTGCTCCCAGGGCAGGTAGCTATGGCTACACCTTC. It encodes CSAPRAGSYGYTF.

This clonotype was seen a handful of times. The chain carries TRBV4-1 and TRBJ2-2, with 12 bases that match TRBD1. The germline V gene encodes CDR1 MGHRA and CDR2 YSYEKL. This CDR3 spans 17 amino acids. J lost 7 bases, V lost 3 bases, and 9 bases had no gene match. The CDR3 region is CASSQSGTGGSYGELFF. The CDR3, as DNA: TGCGCCAGCAGCCAGTCCGGGACAGGGGGCTCGTACGGGGAGCTGTTTTTT.

This clonotype was counted between two and nine times. V is TRBV7-8 and J is TRBJ2-4; possible D gene TRBD1, 5 bases. The CDR3 runs to 13 residues. Germline-derived CDR1 and CDR2 are SGHVS and FQNEAQ. Trimming took 1 base from V and 9 from J, leaving 10 bases between them. CDR3 bases: TGTGCCAGCAGCTTAGGGGGCCGTGGCATTCAGTACTTC. It specifies CASSLGGRGIQYF.

This clonotype was counted only a few times. The rearrangement joins TRBV6-2 or TRBV6-3 to TRBJ2-7; TRBD2 aligns across 11 bases. V shed 4 bases and J 2 bases; nucleotides not matched to a gene: 10. The CDR3 length is 17 residues. CDR1 MNHEY and CDR2 SVGEGT come from the germline V gene. CDR3 nucleotide sequence: TGTGCCAGCAGTTCCCAATTGAGACTAGCGGGAACCTACGAGCAGTACTTC. Amino acid sequence: CASSSQLRLAGTYEQYF.

This clonotype has just a few counts. J is TRBJ2-2 and V is TRBV12-3 or TRBV12-4; 7 bases agree with TRBD2. CDR3 length: 14 residues. V was clipped by 9 bases and J by 2 bases; unmatched bases: 6. The CDR3 loop reads CASYQRGNTGELFF. DNA of the CDR3: TGTGCCAGTTATCAGCGGGGTAACACCGGGGAGCTGTTTTTT.

This clonotype was observed a handful of times. The chain has TRBV5-1 and TRBJ1-1; tentative D call: TRBD1 (5 bases). V lost 1 base and J lost 10, with 20 bases in between. The CDR3 has 15 residues. Germline V gives CDR1 SGHRS, CDR2 YFSETQ. The DNA of the CDR3 is TGCGCCAGCAGCTTGCGGGCAGGGAATCGGGGAAGAGCTTTCTTT. Translation gives CASSLRAGNRGRAFF.

The chain has TRBV5-1 and TRBJ2-3; TRBD2 aligns across 13 bases. Trimming at V came to 4 bases and at J to 0 bases, leaving 5 bases not matched to a gene. The CDR3 contains 17 residues. Germline V gives CDR1 SGHRS, CDR2 YFSETQ. For the CDR3, the DNA is TGCGCCAGCAGCCCGGGGACTAGCGGGGCTAGCACAGATACGCAGTATTTT. Translating it yields CASSPGTSGASTDTQYF.

The sample holds a few counts of this clonotype. The V call is TRBV7-6, the J call TRBJ2-7; no definite D call. V was pared by 1 base and J by 3 bases, with 13 bases between. CDR3 length equals 15 residues. Germline CDR1 is SGHVS and CDR2 is FNYEAQ. The CDR3 DNA reads TGTGCCAGCAGCTTAGGTCAGGAAGCGCACTACGAGCAGTACTTC. Translated: CASSLGQEAHYEQYF.

The CDR3 spells CASSFGGQEEKLFF. CDR3 sequence (DNA): TGTGCCAGCAGCTTTGGGGGACAGGAAGAAAAACTGTTTTTT. J is TRBJ1-4 and V is TRBV11-3; 8 bases fit TRBD1. The CDR3 contains 14 residues. CDR1 and CDR2 (germline): SGHNT, YENEEA. V was pared by 3 bases and J by 8 bases, with 5 bases of the junction left unmatched.

This clonotype was seen a handful of times. This rearrangement joins TRBV7-6 to TRBJ1-1, with TRBD1 identical over 8 bases. Per the germline V gene, CDR1 is SGHVS and CDR2 is FNYEAQ. The CDR3 spans 16 residues. With 0 bases clipped from V and 2 bases from J, the junction kept 5 bases outside the gene matches. The CDR3 region has the DNA TGTGCCAGCAGCTTAGCTGCAGGGGGCGGAAACACTGAAGCTTTCTTT. This translates into CASSLAAGGGNTEAFF.

This sequence joins TRBV6-6 and TRBJ2-6, with D possibly being TRBD1 (6 bases). The V end lost 6 bases, the J end lost 0 bases, and 24 bases lay between the germline ends. From germline, CDR1 is MNHNY and CDR2 SVGAGI (reference sequence). The CDR3 consists of 20 residues. DNA of the CDR3: TGTGCCAGCAGCGCAACCACGGACAGCTACTTGGACTCTGGGGCCAACGTCCTGACTTTC. It codes for CASSATTDSYLDSGANVLTF.

The chain joins TRBV7-2 to TRBJ2-7; TRBD2 matches 12 bases. CDR3 length: 17 residues. The junction had 12 bases not matched to a gene; V was cut back by 5 bases and J by 4 bases. CDR1 and CDR2 (germline): SGHTA, FQGNSA. The CDR3 coding sequence is TGTGCCAGCAGCCGTGGACTAGCGGGGCGTGGGGCTTACGAGCAGTACTTC. Its translation: CASSRGLAGRGAYEQYF.

CDR3: CASSRHLGAYEQYF. DNA of the CDR3: TGTGCCAGCAGCCGCCACCTAGGGGCCTACGAGCAGTACTTC. This chain connects TRBV7-6 to TRBJ2-7; a weak D match, TRBD1 (5 bases). V was cut by 5 bases and J by 2 bases, with 13 bases left in between. CDR1 and CDR2 (germline): SGHVS, FNYEAQ. The CDR3 totals 14 residues.

Of note for this clonotype: A much larger clone sits a single nucleotide away, making a read error possible. The gene calls are TRBV6-5 and TRBJ2-1; D is unresolved. V was shortened by 6 bases and J by 5 bases, with 11 bases between the two germline ends. The length of the CDR3 is 13 residues. CDR1 and CDR2 (germline): MNHEY, SVGAGI. The CDR3 spells CASSPGIDNEQFF. Written as DNA, the CDR3 is TGTGCCAGCAGCCCAGGCATTGACAATGAGCAGTTCTTC.

This clonotype was found a few times. The chain joins TRBV2 to TRBJ2-7, with 7 bases matching TRBD1. Germline loops: CDR1 SNHLY, CDR2 FYNNEI. The V gene end was trimmed by 7 bases and the J gene end by 1 base; junction bases not matched to a gene: 1. The CDR3 length is 12 residues. Here the CDR3 reads CASNRGSYEQYF. CDR3 coding DNA: TGTGCCAGCAACAGGGGTTCCTACGAGCAGTACTTC.

This clonotype showed up just a few times. The chain links TRBV14 to TRBJ2-7; maybe TRBD1 (6 bases). Trimming pared 0 bases from V and 2 bases from J, leaving 17 bases between. Germline lookup yields CDR1 SGHDN and CDR2 FVKESK. The CDR3 totals 17 residues. The CDR3 sequence is CASSQDPIRGITYEQYF. CDR3 nucleotides: TGTGCCAGCAGCCAAGATCCTATCAGGGGAATAACCTACGAGCAGTACTTC.

In its sample, this clonotype was seen a few times. The chain carries TRBV12-3 or TRBV12-4 and TRBJ2-2; TRBD1 might be the D (5 bases). V was cut by 5 bases and J by 6 bases, with 19 bases left in between. CDR3 size: 16 residues. DNA of the CDR3: TGTGCCAGCAGTCCCCGGGTAGCTAGGGGCGCCGGGGAGCTGTTTTTT. This codes for CASSPRVARGAGELFF.

This chain connects TRBV13 to TRBJ2-4, with D perhaps being TRBD1 or TRBD2 (5 bases each). CDR3 size: 16 residues. Germline V gene sequence: CDR1 PRHDT, CDR2 FYEKMQ (reference sequence). Deletions cut 5 bases from V and 8 bases from J, with 22 bases between. This CDR3 is CASSPLAPLARDIQYF. CDR3 nucleotides: TGTGCCAGCAGCCCGCTAGCCCCGCTAGCCAGGGACATTCAGTACTTC. Full variable domain (outside the CDR3, taken from reference TRBV13 and TRBJ2-4): AAGVIQSPRHLIKEKRETATLKCYPIPRHDTVYWYQQGPGQDPQFLISFYEKMQSDKGSIPDRFSAQQFSDYHSELNMSSLELGDSALYFCASSPLAPLARDIQYFGAGTRLSVL.

V is TRBV12-3 or TRBV12-4 and J is TRBJ2-1; 9 positions agree with TRBD1. Trimming at V came to 2 bases and at J to 9 bases, leaving 2 bases not matched to a gene. The CDR3 runs to 13 residues. CDR3 region: CASSLSGQGEQFF. The CDR3 DNA reads as TGTGCCAGCAGTTTATCGGGACAGGGTGAGCAGTTCTTC.

This clonotype appeared many times. The rearrangement uses TRBV20-1 and TRBJ2-1, with 9 bases identical to TRBD1. V shed 3 bases and J 8 bases; nucleotides not matched to a gene: 8. The germline V gene encodes CDR1 DFQATT and CDR2 SNEGSKA (reference sequence). CDR3 length: 14 amino acids. CDR3: CSARYRGRSDEQFF. DNA for the CDR3: TGCAGTGCTAGGTACAGGGGGCGCAGCGATGAGCAGTTCTTC.

This clonotype was seen only a few times. This chain uses TRBV7-2 with TRBJ2-1; 9 bases match TRBD1. V lost 0 bases and J lost 8; bases outside the gene matches: 5. CDR1 and CDR2 from the germline V gene are SGHTA and FQGNSA. This CDR3 spans 15 amino acids. The CDR3 region has the DNA TGTGCCAGCAGCTTAGCGGGACAGGGATATGATGAGCAGTTCTTC. It is translated as CASSLAGQGYDEQFF. The whole variable domain, filled in from reference TRBV7-2 and TRBJ2-1, reads GAGVSQSPSNKVTEKGKDVELRCDPISGHTALYWYRQSLGQGLEFLIYFQGNSAPDKSGLPSDRFSAERTGGSVSTLTIQRTQQEDSAVYLCASSLAGQGYDEQFFGPGTRLTVL.

The chain recombines TRBV12-3 or TRBV12-4 with TRBJ1-6; 7 nucleotides line up with TRBD1. V was clipped by 6 bases and J by 5 bases; unmatched bases: 4. The CDR3 length is 14 residues. This CDR3 is CASRKDRNNSPLHF. CDR3 in DNA: TGTGCCAGCAGAAAGGACAGGAATAATTCACCCCTCCACTTT.

The chain has TRBV19 and TRBJ2-3, with D maybe TRBD1 (5 bases). The CDR3 extends over 14 amino acids. V lost 11 bases to trimming and J lost 4 bases, with 19 bases between them. Germline V lookup: CDR1 LNHDA, CDR2 SQIVND (reference sequence). The DNA of the CDR3 is TGTGCCGTCAGCATCAGGGATGGTGCAGATACGCAGTATTTT. Amino acid sequence: CAVSIRDGADTQYF.